The following is a T cell receptor beta chain sequence with its context. This entry comes from a study of control samples from healthy donors and cancer patients. Generated by immunoSEQ multiplex PCR, the TCRdb table keeps only in-frame clones and is missing some. The table includes hundreds of thousands of clones, 90% detected once. Germline lookup yields CDR1 SGHAT and CDR2 FQDESV (reference sequence). The CDR3 runs to 16 residues. The V gene end was trimmed by 5 bases and the J gene end by 5 bases; junction bases not matched to a gene: 10. The sequenced sample consisted of PBMCs. This receptor was obtained from a man in his forties or fifties with head and neck cancer. The V and J genes are TRBV11-1 and TRBJ2-2; 8 bases agree with TRBD1. CDR3 residues: CASSATRGRGTGELFF. CDR3 sequence (DNA): TGTGCCAGCAGCGCCACCAGGGGGCGCGGGACCGGGGAGCTGTTTTTT.